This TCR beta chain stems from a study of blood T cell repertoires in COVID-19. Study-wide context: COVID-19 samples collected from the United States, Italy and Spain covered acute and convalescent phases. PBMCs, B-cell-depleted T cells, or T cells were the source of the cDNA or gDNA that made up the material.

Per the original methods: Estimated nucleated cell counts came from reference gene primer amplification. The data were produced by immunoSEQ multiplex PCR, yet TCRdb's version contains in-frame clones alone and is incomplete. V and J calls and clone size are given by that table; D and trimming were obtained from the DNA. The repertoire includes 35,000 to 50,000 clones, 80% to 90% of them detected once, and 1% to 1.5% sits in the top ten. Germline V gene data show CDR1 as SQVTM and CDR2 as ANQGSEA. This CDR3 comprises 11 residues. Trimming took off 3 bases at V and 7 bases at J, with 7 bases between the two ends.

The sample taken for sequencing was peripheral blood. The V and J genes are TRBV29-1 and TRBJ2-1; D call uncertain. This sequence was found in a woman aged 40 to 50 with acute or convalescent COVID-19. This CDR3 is CSVDRLNEQFF. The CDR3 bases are TGCAGCGTTGACCGTCTTAATGAGCAGTTCTTC.